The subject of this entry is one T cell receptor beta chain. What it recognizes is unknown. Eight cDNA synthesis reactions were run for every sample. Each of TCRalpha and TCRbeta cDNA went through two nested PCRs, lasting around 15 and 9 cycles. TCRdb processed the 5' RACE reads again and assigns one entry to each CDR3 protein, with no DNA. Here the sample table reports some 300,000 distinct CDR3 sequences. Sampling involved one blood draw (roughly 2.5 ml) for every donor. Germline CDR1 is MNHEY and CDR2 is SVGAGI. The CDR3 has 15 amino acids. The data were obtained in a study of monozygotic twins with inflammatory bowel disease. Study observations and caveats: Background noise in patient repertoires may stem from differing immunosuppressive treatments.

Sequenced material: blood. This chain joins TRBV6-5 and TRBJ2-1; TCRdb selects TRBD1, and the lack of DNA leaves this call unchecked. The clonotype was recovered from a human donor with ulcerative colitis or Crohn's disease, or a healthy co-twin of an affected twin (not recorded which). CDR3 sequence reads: CASSYGLGPYNEQFF.